The T cell receptor (beta chain) under discussion was sequenced for a study of T cells after yellow fever vaccination. Study results and limitations: Post-booster repertoires contained most primary-vaccination clones again (about 95% CD4, over 70% CD8). Repertoires obtained by FACS sorting could include abundant clonotypes that entered as contaminants from the bulk population. A small proportion of clonotypes was detected in both the CD4 and CD8 compartments.

This clonotype was observed at least ten times. Its antigen is undetermined. Mismatch with germline at one junction end may stem from a read error. TCR cDNA, made by 5'RACE template switching, carried an added universal primer site and UMIs. MiXCR was run by TCRdb on the 5' RACE reads, yielding one entry per CDR3 protein. Of 200,000 to 300,000 distinct CDR3 sequences in the sample, 6% to 8% were seen once. The material sequenced was CD4+ T cells sorted from PBMCs, taken on the day of the yellow fever booster vaccination. The sequence was collected from a man under 40 who received the YFV17D yellow fever vaccine.

This CDR3 reads CASSFLGQGVSF. CDR3 sequence (DNA): TGTGCCAGCAGCTTTCTGGGACAGGGAGTCAGCTTC. This chain links TRBV5-8 with TRBJ2-7, with TRBD1 matching 9 bases. Germline V CDR1 and CDR2: SGHTS, YDEGEE. The CDR3 has 12 amino acids.